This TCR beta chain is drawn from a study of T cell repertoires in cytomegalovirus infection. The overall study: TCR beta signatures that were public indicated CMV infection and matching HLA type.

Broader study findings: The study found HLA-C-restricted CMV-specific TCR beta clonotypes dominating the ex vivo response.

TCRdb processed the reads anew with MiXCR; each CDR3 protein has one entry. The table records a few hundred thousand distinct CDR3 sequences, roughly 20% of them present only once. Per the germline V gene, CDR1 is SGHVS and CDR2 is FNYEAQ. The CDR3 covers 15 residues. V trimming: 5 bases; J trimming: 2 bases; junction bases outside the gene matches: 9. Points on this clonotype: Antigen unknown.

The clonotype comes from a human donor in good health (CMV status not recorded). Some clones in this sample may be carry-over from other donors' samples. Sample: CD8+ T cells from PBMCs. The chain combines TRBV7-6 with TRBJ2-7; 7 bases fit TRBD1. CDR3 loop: CASSPATGSTYEQYF. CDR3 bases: TGTGCCAGCAGCCCCGCGACAGGGTCCACCTACGAGCAGTACTTC. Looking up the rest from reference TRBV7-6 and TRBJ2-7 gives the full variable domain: GAGVSQSPRYKVTKRGQDVALRCDPISGHVSLYWYRQALGQGPEFLTYFNYEAQQDKSGLPNDRFSAERPEGSISTLTIQRTEQRDSAMYRCASSPATGSTYEQYFGPGTRLTVT.